This T cell receptor beta chain was sequenced for a study of shared clonotypes between healthy human individuals. Notes on the study in general: The authors expected sequencing depth to affect clonotype sharing among donors.

The assay was run at deep level. Authors' analysis steps: ImmunoSEQ yielded junction-only sequences lacking quality scores, so filtering differed. Sequencing was performed with immunoSEQ multiplex PCR; in TCRdb, only in-frame clones are kept and a portion is missing. V, J and clone size derive from that table, while D and trimming were established from the DNA sequence. The data hold about 490,000 clones, with around 80% observed a single time. As regards this clone: No antigen is known for it.

Unsorted samples relied on about 100 million PBMCs, which served as the source of genomic DNA. The sequencing sample was made of PBMCs. The receptor comes from a woman in her 40s in good health. Some clones in this sample may be carry-over from other donors' samples.

The DNA for the CDR3 is TGTGCCAGCAGGCCGTTGGGTCTTTCATACGAGCAGTACTTC. This gives the protein CASRPLGLSYEQYF. This sequence joins TRBV28 and TRBJ2-5; D is undetermined. Near its end, the DNA agrees better with TRBJ2-7, so the J call may be wrong. Germline-derived CDR1 and CDR2 are MDHEN and SYDVKM. The CDR3 extends over 14 amino acids.